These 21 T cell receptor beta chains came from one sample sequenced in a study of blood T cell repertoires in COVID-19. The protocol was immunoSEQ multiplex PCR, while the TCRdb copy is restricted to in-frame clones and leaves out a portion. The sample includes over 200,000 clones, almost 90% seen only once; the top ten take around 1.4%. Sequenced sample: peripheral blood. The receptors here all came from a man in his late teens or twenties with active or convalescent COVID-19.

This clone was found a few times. The CDR3 protein is CASSTGEVPGELFF. The CDR3 nucleotides are TGTGCCAGCAGTACCGGAGAGGTTCCCGGGGAGCTGTTTTTT. The chain links TRBV6-5 to TRBJ2-2; D remains ambiguous. V lost 5 bases and J 6 bases, leaving 13 bases between the germline ends. The CDR3 has 14 amino acids. Germline CDR1 is MNHEY and CDR2 is SVGAGI.

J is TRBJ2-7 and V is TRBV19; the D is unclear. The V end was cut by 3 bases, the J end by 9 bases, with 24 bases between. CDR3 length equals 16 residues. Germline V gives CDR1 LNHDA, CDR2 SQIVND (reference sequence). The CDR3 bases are TGTGCCAGTAGTATTATTACCTCCTCCGGGTGGGTCGTGCAGTACTTC. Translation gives CASSIITSSGWVVQYF.

The CDR3 DNA sequence: TGTGCCTGGAGATTCCCCGGGACAGGTTACACTGAAGCTTTCTTT. It specifies CAWRFPGTGYTEAFF. V is TRBV30 and J is TRBJ1-1; 8 bases map to TRBD1. The V and J ends lost 3 bases and 3 bases, in that order; junction bases with no gene match: 9. CDR3 size: 15 residues. Per the germline V gene, CDR1 is GTSNPN and CDR2 is SVGIG (reference sequence).

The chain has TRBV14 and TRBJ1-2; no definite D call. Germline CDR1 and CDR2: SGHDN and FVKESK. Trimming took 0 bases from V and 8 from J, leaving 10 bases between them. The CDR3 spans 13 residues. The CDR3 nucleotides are TGTGCCAGCAGCCAAGAGCTGTTCGGGGGCTACACCTTC. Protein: CASSQELFGGYTF.

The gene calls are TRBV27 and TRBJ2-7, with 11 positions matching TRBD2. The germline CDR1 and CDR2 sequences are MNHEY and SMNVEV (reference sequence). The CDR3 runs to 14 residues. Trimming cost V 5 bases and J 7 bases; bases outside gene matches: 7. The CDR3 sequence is CASSLGTSGAEQYF. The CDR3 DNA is TGTGCCAGCAGTCTAGGGACTAGCGGCGCGGAGCAGTACTTC.

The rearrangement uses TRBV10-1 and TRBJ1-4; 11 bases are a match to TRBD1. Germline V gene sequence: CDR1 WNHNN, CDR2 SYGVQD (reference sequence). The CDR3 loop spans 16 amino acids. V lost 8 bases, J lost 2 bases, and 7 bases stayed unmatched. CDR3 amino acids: CASRGQGAPTNEKLFF. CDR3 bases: TGCGCCAGCCGCGGACAGGGGGCGCCTACTAATGAAAAACTGTTTTTT.

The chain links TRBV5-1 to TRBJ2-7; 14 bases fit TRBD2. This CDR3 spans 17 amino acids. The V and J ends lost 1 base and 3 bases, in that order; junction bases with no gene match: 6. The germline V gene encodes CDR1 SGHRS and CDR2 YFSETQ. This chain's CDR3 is CASSLSGTSGSIYEQYF. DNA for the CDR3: TGCGCCAGCAGCTTGTCCGGGACTAGCGGGAGTATCTACGAGCAGTACTTC.

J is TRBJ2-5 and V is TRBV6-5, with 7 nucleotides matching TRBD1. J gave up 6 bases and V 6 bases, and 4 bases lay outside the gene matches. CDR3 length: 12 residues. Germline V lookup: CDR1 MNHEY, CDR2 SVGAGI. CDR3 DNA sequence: TGTGCCAGCAGCGCGACAGGGAAGACCCAGTACTTC. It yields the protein CASSATGKTQYF.

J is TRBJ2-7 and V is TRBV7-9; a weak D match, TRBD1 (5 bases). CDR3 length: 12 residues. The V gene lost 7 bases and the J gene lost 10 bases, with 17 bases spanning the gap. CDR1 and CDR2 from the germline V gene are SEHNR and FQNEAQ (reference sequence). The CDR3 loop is CASTPSGKEQYF. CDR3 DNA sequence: TGTGCCAGCACCCCATCAGGGAAGGAACAGTACTTC.

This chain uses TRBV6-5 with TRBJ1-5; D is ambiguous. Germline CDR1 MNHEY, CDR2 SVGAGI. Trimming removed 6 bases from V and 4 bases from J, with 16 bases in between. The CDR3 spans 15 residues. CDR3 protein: CASSEWVTENQPQHF. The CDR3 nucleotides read TGTGCCAGCAGCGAGTGGGTTACAGAAAATCAGCCCCAGCATTTT.

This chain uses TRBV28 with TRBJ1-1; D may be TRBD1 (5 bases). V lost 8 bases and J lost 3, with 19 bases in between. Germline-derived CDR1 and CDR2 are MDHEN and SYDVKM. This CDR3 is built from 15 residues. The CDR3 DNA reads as TGTGCCAGCCCGCCATCGACGGGAGGGGACACTGAAGCTTTCTTT. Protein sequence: CASPPSTGGDTEAFF. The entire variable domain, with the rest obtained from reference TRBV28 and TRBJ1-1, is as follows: DVKVTQSSRYLVKRTGEKVFLECVQDMDHENMFWYRQDPGLGLRLIYFSYDVKMKEKGDIPEGYSVSREKKERFSLILESASTNQTSMYLCASPPSTGGDTEAFFGQGTRLTVV.

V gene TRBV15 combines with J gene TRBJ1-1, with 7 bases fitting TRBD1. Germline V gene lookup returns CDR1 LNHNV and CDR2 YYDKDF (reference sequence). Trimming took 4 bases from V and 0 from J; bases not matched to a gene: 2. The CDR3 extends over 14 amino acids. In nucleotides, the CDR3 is TGTGCCACCAGCAAGGACAGGTTGAACACTGAAGCTTTCTTT. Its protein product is CATSKDRLNTEAFF.

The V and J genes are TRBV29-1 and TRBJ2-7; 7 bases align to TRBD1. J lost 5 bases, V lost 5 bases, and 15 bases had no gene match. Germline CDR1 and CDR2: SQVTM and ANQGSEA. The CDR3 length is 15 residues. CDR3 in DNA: TGCAGCGTTCACCTTTTCGAAGGGGGCCAGGACGAGCAGTACTTC. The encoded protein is CSVHLFEGGQDEQYF.

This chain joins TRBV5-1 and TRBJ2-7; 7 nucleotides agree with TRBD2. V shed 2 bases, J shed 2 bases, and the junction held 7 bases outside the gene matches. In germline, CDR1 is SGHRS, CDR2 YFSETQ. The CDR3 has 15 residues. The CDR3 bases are TGCGCCAGCAGCTTACGGCGGGAGAGAACCTACGAGCAGTACTTC. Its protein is CASSLRRERTYEQYF.

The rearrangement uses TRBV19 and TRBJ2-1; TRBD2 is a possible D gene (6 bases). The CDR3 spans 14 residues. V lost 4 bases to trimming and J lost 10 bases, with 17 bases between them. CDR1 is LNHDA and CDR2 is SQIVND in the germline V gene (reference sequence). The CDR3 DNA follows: TGTGCCAGTAGTACGGAGGAGGGGAGAAAAGAGCAGTTCTTC. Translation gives CASSTEEGRKEQFF.

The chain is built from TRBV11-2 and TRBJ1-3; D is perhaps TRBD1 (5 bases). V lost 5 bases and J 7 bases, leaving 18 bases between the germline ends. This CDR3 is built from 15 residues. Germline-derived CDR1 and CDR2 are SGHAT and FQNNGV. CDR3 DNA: TGTGCCAGCAGCGTGAGACAGCCTCCTTATAACACCATATATTTT. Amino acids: CASSVRQPPYNTIYF.

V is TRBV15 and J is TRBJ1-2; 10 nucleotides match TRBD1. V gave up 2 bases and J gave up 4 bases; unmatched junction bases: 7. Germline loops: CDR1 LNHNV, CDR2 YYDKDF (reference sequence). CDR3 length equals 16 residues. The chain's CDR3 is CATSRNTGTGAYGYTF. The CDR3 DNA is TGTGCCACCAGCAGAAATACCGGGACAGGGGCCTATGGCTACACCTTC.

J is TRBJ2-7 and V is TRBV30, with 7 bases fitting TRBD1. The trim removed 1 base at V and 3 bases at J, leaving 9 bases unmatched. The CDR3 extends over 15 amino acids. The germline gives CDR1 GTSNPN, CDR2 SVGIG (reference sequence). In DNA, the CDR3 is TGTGCCTGGAGTGCCCGGGACAGCCCTTTCTACGAGCAGTACTTC. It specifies CAWSARDSPFYEQYF.

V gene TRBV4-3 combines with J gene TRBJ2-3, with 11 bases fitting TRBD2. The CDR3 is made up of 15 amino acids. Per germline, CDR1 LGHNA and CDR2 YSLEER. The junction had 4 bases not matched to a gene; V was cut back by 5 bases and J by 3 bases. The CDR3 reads CASSSTSGGTDTQYF. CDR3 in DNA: TGCGCCAGCAGCAGCACTAGCGGGGGAACAGATACGCAGTATTTT.

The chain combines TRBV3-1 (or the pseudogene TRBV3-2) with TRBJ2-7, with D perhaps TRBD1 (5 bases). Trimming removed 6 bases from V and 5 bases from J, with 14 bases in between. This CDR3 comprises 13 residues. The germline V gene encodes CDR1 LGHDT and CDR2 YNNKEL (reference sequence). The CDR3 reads CASSQQGAHEQYF. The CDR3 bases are TGTGCCAGCAGTCAACAAGGGGCCCACGAGCAGTACTTC.

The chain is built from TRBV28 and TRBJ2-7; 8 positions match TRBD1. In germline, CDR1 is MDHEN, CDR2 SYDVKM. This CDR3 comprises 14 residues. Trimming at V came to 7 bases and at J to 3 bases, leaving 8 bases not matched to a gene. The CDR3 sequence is CASNRGQEIYEQYF. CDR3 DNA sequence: TGTGCCAGCAATCGGGGACAGGAGATCTACGAGCAGTACTTC.